Listed here are 5 T cell receptor beta chains from one sample, sequenced in a study of cytotoxic CD8 clonotypes in ibrutinib-treated CLL. Data came from immunoSEQ multiplex PCR; TCRdb stores just in-frame clones and leaves some out. The table lists fewer than 400,000 clones, about 64% of them singletons. The specimen was PBMCs, collected after 36 months of ibrutinib treatment. The receptors were gathered from a human donor with chronic lymphocytic leukemia.

This sequence joins TRBV7-3 and TRBJ2-3; tentative D call: TRBD1 (7 bases). Trimming cost V 1 base and J 4 bases, with 12 bases left between them. This CDR3 is 15 amino acids long. The germline gives CDR1 SGHTA, CDR2 FQGTGA. The CDR3 nucleotides read TGTGCCAGCAGCTTAAGCCAGGGGGGCTCAGATACGCAGTATTTT. It yields the protein CASSLSQGGSDTQYF.

This chain joins TRBV7-2 and TRBJ2-3, with 9 bases identical to TRBD1. The trim removed 5 bases at V and 0 bases at J, leaving 6 bases unmatched. Germline assignment: CDR1 SGHTA and CDR2 FQGNSA. This CDR3 spans 16 amino acids. The CDR3 nucleotides read TGTGCCAGCAGCCCGGGACAGGGTAAGAGCACAGATACGCAGTATTTT. As protein: CASSPGQGKSTDTQYF.

J is TRBJ1-2 and V is TRBV5-1; weak D call: TRBD1 (5 bases). In germline, CDR1 is SGHRS, CDR2 YFSETQ. This CDR3 has 13 residues. Trimming stripped 0 bases from V and 7 bases from J, with 10 bases between. In DNA form, the CDR3 reads TGCGCCAGCAGCTTGGCAGGGTTTGGTGGCTACACCTTC. Protein sequence: CASSLAGFGGYTF. The complete variable domain, with remaining parts taken from reference TRBV5-1 and TRBJ1-2, reads KAGVTQTPRYLIKTRGQQVTLSCSPISGHRSVSWYQQTPGQGLQFLFEYFSETQRNKGNFPGRFSGRQFSNSRSEMNVSTLELGDSALYLCASSLAGFGGYTFGSGTRLTVV.

The chain links TRBV15 to TRBJ1-1, with D hard to call. The germline CDR1 and CDR2 sequences are LNHNV and YYDKDF (reference sequence). The ends were cut back, 0 bases at V and 3 bases at J, with 20 bases in the middle. This CDR3 is 18 amino acids long. CDR3 region: CATSRDLTGIVRDTEAFF. The DNA for the CDR3 is TGTGCCACCAGCAGAGATCTCACTGGGATAGTGAGGGACACTGAAGCTTTCTTT.

This clone has a handful of counts. The V and J genes are TRBV5-4 and TRBJ1-2, with a possible D match to TRBD1 (5 bases). The germline V gene encodes CDR1 SGHNT and CDR2 YYREEE (reference sequence). The V end was cut by 4 bases, the J end by 6 bases, with 10 bases between. This CDR3 is built from 12 residues. CDR3 DNA: TGTGCCAGCAGCGGGTGGGGGGATGGCTACACCTTC. This encodes CASSGWGDGYTF.